The next 29 T cell receptor beta chains were all read from a single sample in a study of blood T cell repertoires in COVID-19. Generated by immunoSEQ multiplex PCR, the TCRdb table keeps only in-frame clones and is missing some. The sample includes around 260,000 clones, over 75% of them seen just once. Sequences were obtained from peripheral blood. The receptors come from a human donor with COVID-19, enrolled during active disease. The donor label of this sample is uncertain.

The rearrangement links TRBV25-1 to TRBJ2-1; 8 nucleotides agree with TRBD2. Looked up from germline, CDR1 is MGHDK and CDR2 is SYGVNS. Unmatched junction bases numbered 4, after V lost 4 bases and J lost 2 bases. The CDR3 runs to 15 residues. The CDR3 sequence is CASSVAGGPYNEQFF. As DNA, the CDR3 is TGTGCCAGCAGTGTGGCGGGAGGACCCTACAATGAGCAGTTCTTC.

This clone occurred once. The chain combines TRBV10-3 with TRBJ2-5, with D uncertain. V was clipped by 3 bases and J by 0 bases, with 5 bases between them. The length of the CDR3 is 13 residues. The germline CDR1 and CDR2 sequences are ENHRY and SYGVKD. The CDR3 bases are TGTGCCATCAGTGACGCTAACCAAGAGACCCAGTACTTC. Translating gives CAISDANQETQYF.

To note about this clone: Different DNA sequences within this sample yield the same CDR3. V and J are TRBV18 and TRBJ1-4, with D uncertain. V lost 6 bases, J lost 8 bases, and 13 bases lay in between. CDR3 length: 13 residues. The germline gives CDR1 KGHSH, CDR2 LQKENI. In nucleotides, the CDR3 is TGTGCCAGCTCCCCCCAGGAAGGCGAAAAACTGTTTTTT. It encodes CASSPQEGEKLFF.

V usage is TRBV29-1 and J usage is TRBJ1-1; weak D call: TRBD1 (5 bases). V shed 5 bases and J shed 6 bases, with 13 bases lying between them. Germline assignment: CDR1 SQVTM and CDR2 ANQGSEA. This CDR3 spans 12 amino acids. Here the CDR3 reads CSVLSWGAEAFF. CDR3 bases: TGCAGCGTTTTATCTTGGGGGGCTGAAGCTTTCTTT.

The chain combines TRBV7-9 with TRBJ2-3, with 7 positions matching TRBD2. Germline lookup yields CDR1 SEHNR and CDR2 FQNEAQ (reference sequence). V shed 1 base and J 5 bases; nucleotides not matched to a gene: 9. The length of the CDR3 is 16 residues. DNA for the CDR3: TGTGCCAGCAGCTTAGACTCGGCTAGCGGAAGAGATACGCAGTATTTT. Its protein product is CASSLDSASGRDTQYF.

The chain uses TRBV6-6 and TRBJ1-5; 9 bases are a match to TRBD1. The ends lost 6 bases at V and 2 bases at J; junction bases unmatched: 8. Germline V gene sequence: CDR1 MNHNY, CDR2 SVGAGI (reference sequence). CDR3 length: 16 residues. The DNA of the CDR3 is TGTGCCAGCAGCCCCGGGACAGGGTTGGGCAATCAGCCCCAGCATTTT. Amino acid sequence: CASSPGTGLGNQPQHF.

The chain links TRBV5-1 to TRBJ2-3; 15 bases fit TRBD2. The CDR3 runs 18 residues. With 4 bases clipped from V and 4 bases from J, the junction kept 10 bases outside the gene matches. CDR1 is SGHRS and CDR2 is YFSETQ in the germline V gene. Here the CDR3 DNA reads TGCGCCAGCAGCCAAGATGTTGGACTAGCGGGAGGGGCAGATACGCAGTATTTT. Translation: CASSQDVGLAGGADTQYF.

The table lists this clone with a count of one. This chain uses TRBV27 with TRBJ1-1, with D maybe TRBD1 (5 bases). The CDR3 is made up of 14 amino acids. V lost 6 bases and J lost 4, with 15 bases in between. Germline CDR1 MNHEY, CDR2 SMNVEV (reference sequence). CDR3 region: CASSPGGRGTEAFF. CDR3 coding DNA: TGTGCCAGCAGCCCGGGGGGAAGGGGCACTGAAGCTTTCTTT.

The J gene is TRBJ1-2, the V gene TRBV7-9; 10 bases align to TRBD1. V was pared by 1 base and J by 8 bases, with 4 bases of the junction left unmatched. This CDR3 is 14 amino acids long. Germline CDR1 reads SEHNR; CDR2 reads FQNEAQ (reference sequence). CDR3 sequence reads: CASSLGGTGAGYTF. The CDR3 DNA sequence: TGTGCCAGCAGCTTAGGTGGGACAGGGGCCGGCTACACCTTC.

This chain connects TRBV5-8 to TRBJ2-3; 9 bases align to TRBD1. The CDR3 totals 17 residues. The V and J ends lost 4 bases and 4 bases, in that order; junction bases with no gene match: 13. CDR1 is SGHTS, CDR2 YDEGEE, per germline. The CDR3 here is CASSSRRGQGMADTQYF. The CDR3 DNA sequence: TGTGCCAGCAGCAGCCGGAGGGGACAGGGAATGGCAGATACGCAGTATTTT.

The V gene is TRBV6-5, the J gene TRBJ2-3; 7 nucleotides align to TRBD2. Germline V gene data show CDR1 as MNHEY and CDR2 as SVGAGI. The CDR3 totals 14 residues. V lost 0 bases, J lost 6 bases, and 3 bases stayed unmatched. The CDR3 loop is CASSYSTSPDTQYF. Here the CDR3 DNA reads TGTGCCAGCAGTTACTCGACTAGCCCGGATACGCAGTATTTT.

The gene calls are TRBV10-3 and TRBJ1-5; D not resolved. Looked up from germline, CDR1 is ENHRY and CDR2 is SYGVKD. The CDR3 is made up of 13 amino acids. Trimming removed 5 bases from V and 6 bases from J, with 11 bases in between. CDR3 bases: TGTGCCATCAGTCCACCGACGGGTCAGCCCCAGCATTTT. Protein product: CAISPPTGQPQHF.

V gene TRBV7-2 combines with J gene TRBJ2-4, with TRBD1 matching over 10 bases. V was pared by 0 bases and J by 5 bases, with 7 bases of the junction left unmatched. This CDR3 spans 17 amino acids. The V gene's germline CDR1 is SGHTA and CDR2 FQGNSA. The CDR3 loop is CASSLATTGQGENIQYF. The CDR3, as DNA: TGTGCCAGCAGCTTAGCGACTACTGGACAGGGGGAAAACATTCAGTACTTC.

This clone was counted a single time. The chain employs TRBV28 and TRBJ1-4; TRBD1 agrees at 8 bases. V lost 8 bases, J lost 8 bases, and 13 bases stayed unmatched. This CDR3 spans 15 amino acids. Germline V CDR1 and CDR2: MDHEN, SYDVKM. The CDR3 loop reads CASLDRDRGREKLFF. CDR3 DNA: TGTGCCAGCCTGGACAGGGACCGGGGGAGGGAAAAACTGTTTTTT. Supplemented by reference TRBV28 and TRBJ1-4, the full variable domain reads DVKVTQSSRYLVKRTGEKVFLECVQDMDHENMFWYRQDPGLGLRLIYFSYDVKMKEKGDIPEGYSVSREKKERFSLILESASTNQTSMYLCASLDRDRGREKLFFGSGTQLSVL.

CDR3 sequence: CASSLLTGSNEKLFF. In DNA form, the CDR3 reads TGTGCCAGCAGCTTACTGACAGGGTCTAATGAAAAACTGTTTTTT. The chain combines TRBV5-4 with TRBJ1-4; 7 bases line up with TRBD1. Germline V lookup: CDR1 SGHNT, CDR2 YYREEE (reference sequence). The trim removed 2 bases at V and 3 bases at J, leaving 4 bases unmatched. The CDR3 extends over 15 amino acids.

The chain joins TRBV28 to TRBJ1-5; TRBD1 is a possible D gene (6 bases). CDR3 length equals 18 residues. V was trimmed by 3 bases and J by 0 bases, leaving 18 bases between them. Germline V CDR1 and CDR2: MDHEN, SYDVKM. CDR3 nucleotides: TGTGCCAGCAGTTTCTTATTTCGACAGGCGATTAGCAATCAGCCCCAGCATTTT. This codes for CASSFLFRQAISNQPQHF.

The genes are TRBV7-2 and TRBJ1-5; D is unresolved. Trimming left V 5 bases short and J 2 bases short, with 16 bases between. Germline V lookup: CDR1 SGHTA, CDR2 FQGNSA. CDR3 size: 16 residues. CDR3 sequence: CASSPLGWGGNQPQHF. For the CDR3, the DNA is TGTGCCAGCAGCCCTCTCGGGTGGGGAGGCAATCAGCCCCAGCATTTT.

The genes are TRBV15 and TRBJ1-5; D uncertain. The V end lost 4 bases, the J end lost 1 base, and 5 bases lay between the germline ends. The CDR3 consists of 13 residues. The germline gives CDR1 LNHNV, CDR2 YYDKDF (reference sequence). Here the CDR3 DNA reads TGTGCCACCAGCAAACGGAGCAATCAGCCCCAGCATTTT. Protein: CATSKRSNQPQHF.

The chain carries TRBV24-1 and TRBJ2-2; TRBD1 might be the D (6 bases). Germline loops: CDR1 KGHDR, CDR2 SFDVKD. The CDR3 loop spans 15 amino acids. With 6 bases removed from V and 6 bases from J, the gap between germline ends came to 16 bases. The CDR3 nucleotides are TGTGCCACCAGTAACAGGGTTACCGGGGCCGGGGAGCTGTTTTTT. Protein: CATSNRVTGAGELFF.

Concerning this clone: Other DNA sequences within the sample encode an identical CDR3. The chain uses TRBV5-1 and TRBJ2-3, with TRBD2 matching over 7 bases. The V gene's germline CDR1 is SGHRS and CDR2 YFSETQ. The junction had 7 bases not matched to a gene; V was cut back by 0 bases and J by 3 bases. The CDR3 has 16 residues. CDR3 sequence: CASSLAGAGVTDTQYF. DNA of the CDR3: TGCGCCAGCAGCTTGGCCGGGGCGGGAGTAACAGATACGCAGTATTTT.

The chain uses TRBV2 and TRBJ1-6; possible D gene TRBD1, 5 bases. The CDR3 totals 16 residues. V lost 8 bases and J 6 bases, leaving 20 bases between the germline ends. The germline V gene encodes CDR1 SNHLY and CDR2 FYNNEI. In nucleotides, the CDR3 is TGTGCCAGCTGTCTATGGGTGACGGGGGTTAATTCACCCCTCCACTTT. Encoded protein: CASCLWVTGVNSPLHF.

The chain has TRBV6-5 and TRBJ2-2; TRBD2 matches at 7 bases. The CDR3 is 13 residues long. The V gene's germline CDR1 is MNHEY and CDR2 SVGAGI. V trimming: 7 bases; J trimming: 5 bases; junction bases outside the gene matches: 4. The CDR3 protein is CASNRRETGELFF. The CDR3 DNA follows: TGTGCCAGCAACAGGCGGGAGACCGGGGAGCTGTTTTTT.

The chain recombines TRBV6-5 with TRBJ1-5; TRBD1 matches 10 bases. CDR1 and CDR2 from the germline V gene are MNHEY and SVGAGI. The CDR3 contains 15 residues. The V and J ends lost 5 bases and 2 bases, in that order; junction bases with no gene match: 3. CDR3 region: CASSRQGAGNQPQHF. The CDR3 DNA reads TGTGCCAGCAGTAGACAGGGGGCCGGCAATCAGCCCCAGCATTTT.

The CDR3 DNA reads as TGTGCCAGCAACGTCCCGGGACAGGGGGGAAGAGGCTATGGCTACACCTTC. This gives the protein CASNVPGQGGRGYGYTF. This chain uses TRBV5-6 with TRBJ1-2; 11 nucleotides agree with TRBD1. From germline, CDR1 is SGHDT and CDR2 YYEEEE. V gave up 6 bases and J gave up 4 bases; unmatched junction bases: 14. This CDR3 comprises 17 residues.

The V call is TRBV2, the J call TRBJ2-2, with D maybe TRBD2 (5 bases). V was clipped by 3 bases and J by 6 bases, with 14 bases between them. CDR1 SNHLY and CDR2 FYNNEI come from the germline V gene. This CDR3 is 15 amino acids long. The CDR3 spells CASSDFTSQAGELFF. CDR3 nucleotide sequence: TGTGCCAGCAGTGACTTTACTAGTCAGGCCGGGGAGCTGTTTTTT.

The chain couples TRBV18 to TRBJ1-1; D is ambiguous. The CDR3 runs 13 residues. Between the trimmed V and J ends, which lost 1 base and 5 bases, there was a span of 8 bases. The V gene's germline CDR1 is KGHSH and CDR2 LQKENI. The CDR3 nucleotides are TGTGCCAGCTCACCACTTCGGGGTACTGAAGCTTTCTTT. Amino acids: CASSPLRGTEAFF.

This clone was recorded a few times. The rearrangement joins TRBV24-1 to TRBJ1-2; D is perhaps TRBD1 (5 bases). The germline V gene has CDR1 KGHDR and CDR2 SFDVKD. The CDR3 covers 14 residues. With 4 bases removed from V and 4 bases from J, the gap between germline ends came to 12 bases. The CDR3 DNA sequence: TGTGCCACCAGTGACCAAGGACATTCCTATGGCTACACCTTC. Its protein is CATSDQGHSYGYTF.

The CDR3 DNA reads TGCAGTGCTAGTTCGGGGGGCGCAAATCAGCCCCAGCATTTT. This encodes CSASSGGANQPQHF. The rearrangement links TRBV20-1 to TRBJ1-5; the D gene is possibly TRBD1 (6 bases). V lost 3 bases and J 4 bases, leaving 13 bases between the germline ends. The CDR3 consists of 14 residues. Per the germline V gene, CDR1 is DFQATT and CDR2 is SNEGSKA (reference sequence).

The genes are TRBV3-1 (or the pseudogene TRBV3-2) and TRBJ1-5, with TRBD1 matching over 7 bases. The germline V gene encodes CDR1 LGHDT and CDR2 YNNKEL (reference sequence). Trimming removed 4 bases from V and 5 bases from J; junction bases left unmatched: 5. The CDR3 covers 14 residues. CDR3 sequence reads: CASSPGTAHQPQHF. CDR3 nucleotide sequence: TGTGCCAGCAGCCCAGGGACAGCCCATCAGCCCCAGCATTTT.